This T cell receptor (beta chain) was documented in a study of neoadjuvant anti-PD-1 for oral cavity cancer. General observations from the study: Treg/Th17 ratio rose with pretreatment blood and fell with post-treatment tumor TCRbeta clonality.

Noted time point: after neoadjuvant nivolumab, at surgical resection. Patients had HPV-negative, locally advanced oral cavity squamous cell carcinoma. The V gene lost 3 bases and the J gene lost 8 bases, with 11 bases spanning the gap. Germline values: CDR1 SQVTM, CDR2 ANQGSEA. The CDR3 extends over 12 amino acids. PBMC libraries mostly used about 450 ng of input genomic DNA, with six replicates per sample. Profiled with immunoSEQ multiplex PCR; TCRdb holds only in-frame clones, not every one. The sample has some 9,800 clones; 61% are singletons. To note about this clone: What it binds is not known.

The clonotype comes from a person between 35 and 79 years old with oral cavity squamous cell carcinoma. This specimen consisted of PBMCs, obtained after nivolumab (anti-PD-1) treatment. The rearrangement uses TRBV29-1 and TRBJ2-4; D not certain. The CDR3 loop reads CSVEVSKDIQYF. CDR3 coding DNA: TGCAGCGTTGAGGTCAGTAAGGACATTCAGTACTTC.